A single sample gave rise to the 32 T cell receptor beta chains below, sequenced in a study of beta chain features in type 1 diabetes. Sequencing targeted expressed TCRB transcripts, as all isolated RNA had been reverse transcribed. Produced via immunoSEQ multiplex PCR; TCRdb's table is partial and in-frame only. Of around 250,000 clones listed, roughly 15% are singletons. The specimen was naive CD4+ T cells from blood. The source of these receptors is a woman in her thirties or forties in good health.

This clone has a handful of counts. The chain joins TRBV27 to TRBJ2-2; perhaps TRBD2 as D (5 bases). The CDR3 loop spans 15 amino acids. Between the trimmed V and J ends, which lost 7 bases and 0 bases, there was a span of 12 bases. Per germline, CDR1 MNHEY and CDR2 SMNVEV (reference sequence). The CDR3 coding sequence is TGTGCCAGCACCCCAGCCGGGGCGAACACCGGGGAGCTGTTTTTT. Amino acids: CASTPAGANTGELFF.

The V and J genes are TRBV9 and TRBJ1-3; 11 bases fit TRBD1. The V gene's germline CDR1 is SGDLS and CDR2 YYNGEE. This CDR3 has 18 amino acids. With 0 bases clipped from V and 2 bases from J, the junction kept 7 bases outside the gene matches. The CDR3 nucleotides read TGTGCCAGCAGCGTAGGGACAGGGGGCACTTTGGCTGGAAACACCATATATTTT. Encoded protein: CASSVGTGGTLAGNTIYF. Full variable domain (outside the CDR3, taken from reference TRBV9 and TRBJ1-3): DSGVTQTPKHLITATGQRVTLRCSPRSGDLSVYWYQQSLDQGLQFLIQYYNGEERAKGNILERFSAQQFPDLHSELNLSSLELGDSALYFCASSVGTGGTLAGNTIYFGEGSWLTVV.

The chain couples TRBV28 to TRBJ1-1; 9 bases are a match to TRBD1. J gave up 4 bases and V 3 bases, and 3 bases lay outside the gene matches. This CDR3 spans 14 amino acids. The germline V gene has CDR1 MDHEN and CDR2 SYDVKM. CDR3 sequence (DNA): TGTGCCAGCAGTTTGACAGGGGGGAGCACTGAAGCTTTCTTT. Translation gives CASSLTGGSTEAFF.

In its sample, this clone was seen a few times. The chain employs TRBV5-1 and TRBJ2-3; unclear D gene. Germline CDR1 SGHRS, CDR2 YFSETQ. The CDR3 runs to 15 residues. Trimming cost V 0 bases and J 2 bases, with 10 bases left between them. CDR3 residues: CASSLVSDLTDTQYF. Here the CDR3 DNA reads TGCGCCAGCAGCTTGGTCTCAGATCTCACAGATACGCAGTATTTT.

This clone was found a few times. The V call is TRBV28, the J call TRBJ2-3; 14 bases match TRBD2. Germline CDR1 is MDHEN and CDR2 is SYDVKM. The V gene end was trimmed by 5 bases and the J gene end by 5 bases; junction bases not matched to a gene: 9. This CDR3 region has 17 residues. The CDR3 bases are TGTGCCAGCAGTACTCCAGTAGGACTAGCGGGGGGAGATACGCAGTATTTT. The encoded protein is CASSTPVGLAGGDTQYF.

This chain connects TRBV6-1 to TRBJ1-6; maybe TRBD1 (6 bases). The V and J ends lost 10 bases and 4 bases respectively, with 8 bases between them. There are 12 residues in the CDR3. Germline loops: CDR1 MNHNS, CDR2 SASEGT. The CDR3 DNA reads as TGTGCCAACGGACAGTATAATTCACCCCTCCACTTT. This encodes CANGQYNSPLHF.

The chain carries TRBV19 and TRBJ1-2; D gene uncertain. The CDR3 totals 14 residues. Germline values: CDR1 LNHDA, CDR2 SQIVND (reference sequence). Deletions cut 7 bases from V and 7 bases from J, with 19 bases between. The CDR3 coding sequence is TGTGCCAGTATCAAGACCGGCCAAAGAGGTGGCTACACCTTC. Its protein is CASIKTGQRGGYTF.

This clone was counted a few times. J is TRBJ1-2 and V is TRBV27; 9 nucleotides agree with TRBD1. Trimming removed 5 bases from V and 7 bases from J; junction bases left unmatched: 11. The germline CDR1 and CDR2 sequences are MNHEY and SMNVEV (reference sequence). This CDR3 spans 15 amino acids. CDR3 DNA sequence: TGTGCCAGCAGTCGTGTGGGACAGGGATTATCTGGCTACACCTTC. The encoded protein is CASSRVGQGLSGYTF.

This clone was seen more than once but under ten times. The rearrangement joins TRBV5-1 to TRBJ1-3; D remains unclear. This CDR3 has 13 amino acids. V was cut by 7 bases and J by 2 bases, with 10 bases left in between. The V gene's germline CDR1 is SGHRS and CDR2 YFSETQ. CDR3 sequence: CASSGWPGNTIYF. CDR3 coding DNA: TGCGCCAGCTCGGGATGGCCTGGAAACACCATATATTTT.

The V call is TRBV5-4, the J call TRBJ2-5; 11 bases agree with TRBD2. Unmatched junction bases numbered 10, after V lost 4 bases and J lost 5 bases. The CDR3 covers 16 residues. Germline lookup yields CDR1 SGHNT and CDR2 YYREEE (reference sequence). Here the CDR3 DNA reads TGTGCCAGCAGCCCTGGTAGCGGGGGGGCCTGGGAGACCCAGTACTTC. Its translation: CASSPGSGGAWETQYF.

This clone has a handful of counts. The rearrangement uses TRBV5-1 and TRBJ2-3; possibly TRBD2 for D (7 bases). The CDR3 loop spans 16 amino acids. Trimming stripped 0 bases from V and 0 bases from J, with 11 bases between. CDR1 and CDR2 from the germline V gene are SGHRS and YFSETQ. In nucleotides, the CDR3 is TGCGCCAGCAGCTTGGAATCGGGGGGCAGCACAGATACGCAGTATTTT. It specifies CASSLESGGSTDTQYF.

This rearrangement joins TRBV11-2 to TRBJ2-3, with D possibly matching TRBD1 (5 bases). V was pared by 0 bases and J by 2 bases, with 15 bases between. The CDR3 loop spans 17 amino acids. Germline V gene lookup returns CDR1 SGHAT and CDR2 FQNNGV. This chain's CDR3 is CASSLDPRGAPTDTQYF. The CDR3 DNA follows: TGTGCCAGCAGCTTAGATCCAAGGGGCGCACCCACAGATACGCAGTATTTT.

The DNA of the CDR3 is TGTGCCAGCAGCTTAGCTCAGGGGGGCAGTGGTTCAGATACGCAGTATTTT. It is translated as CASSLAQGGSGSDTQYF. This sequence joins TRBV7-2 and TRBJ2-3, with D possibly TRBD1 on 7 matching bases. CDR1 is SGHTA and CDR2 is FQGNSA in the germline V gene. The CDR3 is made up of 17 amino acids. The V and J ends lost 0 bases and 4 bases respectively, with 17 bases between them.

This clone was seen a handful of times. The chain uses TRBV6-5 and TRBJ2-7; D is undetermined. The CDR3 has 11 residues. Looked up from germline, CDR1 is MNHEY and CDR2 is SVGAGI. V lost 3 bases and J lost 4, with 4 bases in between. The CDR3 DNA follows: TGTGCCAGCAGTTATCAATACGAGCAGTACTTC. Translating it yields CASSYQYEQYF.

The table lists this clone with a few counts. The rearrangement joins TRBV19 to TRBJ2-1; 8 bases match TRBD2. CDR1 LNHDA and CDR2 SQIVND come from the germline V gene (reference sequence). J lost 3 bases, V lost 3 bases, and 4 bases had no gene match. The CDR3 runs to 15 residues. CDR3 region: CASSMTGGGYNEQFF. In DNA, the CDR3 is TGTGCCAGTAGTATGACCGGGGGGGGCTACAATGAGCAGTTCTTC. The whole variable domain, remainder taken from reference TRBV19 and TRBJ2-1, is DGGITQSPKYLFRKEGQNVTLSCEQNLNHDAMYWYRQDPGQGLRLIYYSQIVNDFQKGDIAEGYSVSREKKESFPLTVTSAQKNPTAFYLCASSMTGGGYNEQFFGPGTRLTVL.

The chain joins TRBV10-1 to TRBJ1-4, with 8 positions matching TRBD1. The CDR3 sequence is 18 residues long. Per germline, CDR1 WNHNN and CDR2 SYGVQD (reference sequence). The trim removed 5 bases at V and 5 bases at J, leaving 16 bases unmatched. The CDR3 region has the DNA TGCGCCAGCAGTCCCAGTTGGGGGACAGGAGAGACCAATGAAAAACTGTTTTTT. The encoded protein is CASSPSWGTGETNEKLFF.

The chain uses TRBV7-9 and TRBJ1-3; D is undetermined. The CDR3 has 11 residues. Germline loops: CDR1 SEHNR, CDR2 FQNEAQ (reference sequence). V was clipped by 7 bases and J by 7 bases, with 8 bases between them. CDR3 coding DNA: TGTGCCAGCACCCCCTCGAACACCATATATTTT. It codes for CASTPSNTIYF.

V gene TRBV5-1 combines with J gene TRBJ1-2, with 7 bases matching TRBD1. CDR3 length: 13 residues. Germline CDR1 and CDR2: SGHRS and YFSETQ. Trimming cost V 5 bases and J 4 bases; bases outside gene matches: 5. DNA for the CDR3: TGCGCCAGCAGAAACGAGGGGGCCTATGGCTACACCTTC. Its protein is CASRNEGAYGYTF.

J is TRBJ1-2 and V is TRBV18; D call uncertain. Looked up from germline, CDR1 is KGHSH and CDR2 is LQKENI. Trimming took 3 bases from V and 4 from J, leaving 12 bases between them. The CDR3 is 14 amino acids. The CDR3 DNA reads as TGTGCCAGCTCACCCCCAGCCACGGGCTATGGCTACACCTTC. It yields the protein CASSPPATGYGYTF.

This clone was seen more than once but under ten times. The rearrangement joins TRBV5-4 to TRBJ2-5; D is possibly TRBD2 (5 bases). Germline CDR1 reads SGHNT; CDR2 reads YYREEE (reference sequence). The length of the CDR3 is 16 residues. Trimming stripped 4 bases from V and 2 bases from J, with 18 bases between. The CDR3 DNA is TGTGCCAGCAGCCGGATGGGGAGTAGGGTTCAAGAGACCCAGTACTTC. Encoded protein: CASSRMGSRVQETQYF.

The V call is TRBV11-2, the J call TRBJ2-1, with a weak D call TRBD1 (6 bases). CDR3 length: 14 amino acids. CDR1 is SGHAT, CDR2 FQNNGV, per germline. V dropped 9 bases and J dropped 4 bases, with 16 bases sitting between them. Written as DNA, the CDR3 is TGTGCCAGTTCCCAATACAGGGATTACAATGAGCAGTTCTTC. Its translation: CASSQYRDYNEQFF.

A remark on this clone: At the DNA level, this CDR3 is encoded by other sequences in the same sample as well. This chain connects TRBV6-5 to TRBJ1-1; D is ambiguous. The CDR3 runs 13 residues. The germline gives CDR1 MNHEY, CDR2 SVGAGI. V lost 6 bases, J lost 2 bases, and 10 bases lay in between. The CDR3 DNA follows: TGTGCCAGCAGGACGACGGGTAACACTGAAGCTTTCTTT. It encodes CASRTTGNTEAFF.

The table lists this clone with a few counts. The chain carries TRBV27 and TRBJ2-7, with 15 nucleotides matching TRBD2. Germline V gene data show CDR1 as MNHEY and CDR2 as SMNVEV (reference sequence). The CDR3 covers 15 residues. V dropped 5 bases and J dropped 9; count of bases not matched to a gene: 8. CDR3 sequence (DNA): TGTGCCAGCAGTCCGAGGGGACTAGCGGGGGGCCGGCAGTACTTC. Translating gives CASSPRGLAGGRQYF.

This clone was counted only a few times. The chain recombines TRBV11-2 with TRBJ2-1; the match to TRBD2 covers 10 bases. The CDR3 runs to 15 residues. V shed 4 bases and J 7 bases; nucleotides not matched to a gene: 7. Germline-derived CDR1 and CDR2 are SGHAT and FQNNGV. The CDR3 here is CASSSGASGGNEQFF. The CDR3 DNA reads TGTGCCAGCAGCTCAGGTGCTAGCGGGGGAAATGAGCAGTTCTTC.

The V gene is TRBV6-5, the J gene TRBJ1-4; D may be TRBD1 (6 bases). Per the germline V gene, CDR1 is MNHEY and CDR2 is SVGAGI. The V and J ends lost 2 bases and 3 bases respectively, with 10 bases between them. The CDR3 runs 15 residues. The DNA of the CDR3 is TGTGCCAGCAGTTACCTCAGGGGAGCTAATGAAAAACTGTTTTTT. It yields the protein CASSYLRGANEKLFF.

This clone was counted a few times. V gene TRBV2 combines with J gene TRBJ1-1; no definite D call. V was shortened by 4 bases and J by 0 bases, with 9 bases between the two germline ends. The V gene's germline CDR1 is SNHLY and CDR2 FYNNEI. The CDR3 is 14 residues long. The CDR3, as DNA: TGTGCCAGCAGTGCGGAGCTTATGAACACTGAAGCTTTCTTT. This gives the protein CASSAELMNTEAFF.

This clone came up a few times. The genes are TRBV10-2 and TRBJ1-5; possible D gene TRBD1, 5 bases. CDR1 is WSHSY and CDR2 is SAAADI in the germline V gene. This CDR3 comprises 15 residues. V lost 8 bases and J 2 bases, leaving 16 bases between the germline ends. The CDR3 region has the DNA TGCGCCAGCGGGGTAGGATTACAGGGCAATCAGCCCCAGCATTTT. Encoded protein: CASGVGLQGNQPQHF.

This clone was seen a few times. J is TRBJ2-1 and V is TRBV19; 8 bases are shared with TRBD2. This CDR3 is built from 20 residues. CDR1 is LNHDA, CDR2 SQIVND, per germline (reference sequence). V shed 6 bases and J 0 bases; nucleotides not matched to a gene: 19. The CDR3 nucleotides read TGTGCCAGTAGATATAGAGGTGCTGCGGGGGGCCCGAGCTCCTACAATGAGCAGTTCTTC. It translates to CASRYRGAAGGPSSYNEQFF.

This clone was observed a few times. The chain carries TRBV5-1 and TRBJ2-3; D possibly corresponds to TRBD1 (5 bases). The CDR3 has 15 amino acids. Germline CDR1 reads SGHRS; CDR2 reads YFSETQ. V gave up 4 bases and J gave up 2 bases, with 14 bases separating them. This chain's CDR3 is CASSGIGVNTDTQYF. The CDR3, as DNA: TGCGCCAGCAGCGGAATAGGGGTAAACACAGATACGCAGTATTTT.

This clone appeared a few times. The chain carries TRBV5-1 and TRBJ2-3; TRBD2 matches 9 bases. There are 17 residues in the CDR3. Germline values: CDR1 SGHRS, CDR2 YFSETQ. With V trimmed by 0 bases and J by 3 bases, 8 bases remained unmatched. The CDR3 spells CASSLAGAGGPTDTQYF. As DNA, the CDR3 is TGCGCCAGCAGCTTGGCCGGGGCGGGGGGGCCAACAGATACGCAGTATTTT.

This clone has only a few counts. The chain combines TRBV7-9 with TRBJ1-2, with 9 bases matching TRBD1. After removal of 2 bases from V and 4 bases from J, the junction contained 5 bases not matched to a gene. CDR3 size: 15 residues. Germline V CDR1 and CDR2: SEHNR, FQNEAQ (reference sequence). This chain's CDR3 is CASSLRGQGVYGYTF. The CDR3, as DNA: TGTGCCAGCAGCTTAAGGGGACAGGGAGTCTATGGCTACACCTTC.

The rearrangement links TRBV19 to TRBJ2-6, with D hard to call. CDR1 LNHDA and CDR2 SQIVND come from the germline V gene (reference sequence). There are 14 residues in the CDR3. The V and J ends lost 7 bases and 2 bases respectively, with 9 bases between them. The CDR3 spells CASKMAAGANVLTF. As DNA, the CDR3 is TGTGCCAGTAAAATGGCGGCTGGGGCCAACGTCCTGACTTTC.